A single TCR beta chain is shown here with its context. The data stem from a study of blood T cell repertoires in COVID-19. The overall study: The United States, Italy and Spain provided the acute and convalescent COVID-19 samples.

Per the authors' pipeline: How many nucleated cells were present was estimated from reference gene primer amplification. Data came from immunoSEQ multiplex PCR; TCRdb stores just in-frame clones and leaves some out. For V, J and clone size, that table is used; D and trimming come from the DNA. The top ten hold approximately 3.2% of the sample, which has some 490,000 clones, approximately 85% seen once. This clonotype was sampled from a human donor in a cohort sampled during active COVID-19. Sequences were obtained from peripheral blood.

The CDR3 reads CASSYFRNTEAFF. Here the CDR3 DNA reads TGTGCCAGCAGTTACTTCCGGAACACTGAAGCTTTCTTT. The chain uses TRBV6-5 and TRBJ1-1; no clear D. Looked up from germline, CDR1 is MNHEY and CDR2 is SVGAGI. CDR3 size: 13 residues. V lost 1 base and J 1 base, leaving 4 bases between the germline ends.